This T cell receptor beta chain was identified during a study of cytomegalovirus exposure and HLA in healthy donors. The protocol was immunoSEQ multiplex PCR, while the TCRdb copy is restricted to in-frame clones and leaves out a portion. Altogether over 60,000 clones are present, approximately 95% being singletons, with the ten largest covering 3% to 3.5%. This CDR3 spans 15 amino acids. Trimming cost V 1 base and J 7 bases, with 13 bases left between them. Germline CDR1 and CDR2: SGHVS and FNYEAQ. The V gene is TRBV7-6, the J gene TRBJ1-4; TRBD1 might be the D (5 bases). The receptor was derived from a man younger than 35 in good health and CMV-seronegative. The sequenced sample consisted of PBMCs. The CDR3: CASSLEIGASEKLFF. The CDR3 DNA is TGTGCCAGCAGCTTAGAAATAGGGGCGAGTGAAAAACTGTTTTTT.